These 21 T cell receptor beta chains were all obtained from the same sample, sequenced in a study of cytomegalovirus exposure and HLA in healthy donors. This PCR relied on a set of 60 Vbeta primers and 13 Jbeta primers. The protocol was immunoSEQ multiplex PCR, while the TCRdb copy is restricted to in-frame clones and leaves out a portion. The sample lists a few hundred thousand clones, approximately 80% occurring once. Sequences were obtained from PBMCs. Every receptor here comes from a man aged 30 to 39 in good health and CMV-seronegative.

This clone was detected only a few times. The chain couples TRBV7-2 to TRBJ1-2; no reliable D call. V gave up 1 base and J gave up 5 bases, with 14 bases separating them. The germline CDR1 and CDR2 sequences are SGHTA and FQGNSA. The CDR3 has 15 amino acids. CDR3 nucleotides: TGTGCCAGCAGCTTAGAGATCGTGGCGGGTTATGGCTACACCTTC. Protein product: CASSLEIVAGYGYTF.

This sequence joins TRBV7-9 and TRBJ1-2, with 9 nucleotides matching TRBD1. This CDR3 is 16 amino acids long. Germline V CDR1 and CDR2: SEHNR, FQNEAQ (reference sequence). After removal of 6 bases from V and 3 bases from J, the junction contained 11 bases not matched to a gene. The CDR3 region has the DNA TGTGCCAGCAGTTCGACCGGGGACAGGGAGGACTATGGCTACACCTTC. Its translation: CASSSTGDREDYGYTF.

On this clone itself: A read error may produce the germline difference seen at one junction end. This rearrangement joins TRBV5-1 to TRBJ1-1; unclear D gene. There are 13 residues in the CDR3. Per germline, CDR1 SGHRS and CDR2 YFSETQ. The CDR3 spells CASSLGGRTEAFF. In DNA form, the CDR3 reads TGCGCCAGCAGTTTGGGTGGGCGCACTGAAGCTTTCTTT. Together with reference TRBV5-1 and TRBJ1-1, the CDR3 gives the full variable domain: KAGVTQTPRYLIKTRGQQVTLSCSPISGHRSVSWYQQTPGQGLQFLFEYFSETQRNKGNFPGRFSGRQFSNSRSEMNVSTLELGDSALYLCASSLGGRTEAFFGQGTRLTVV.

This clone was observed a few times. The CDR3 nucleotides read TGTGCCAGCAGTTCAGGGTTGGACACCGGGGAGCTGTTTTTT. Translation gives CASSSGLDTGELFF. The J gene is TRBJ2-2, the V gene TRBV6-1; D possibly corresponds to TRBD1 (5 bases). Germline assignment: CDR1 MNHNS and CDR2 SASEGT. The V end was cut by 5 bases, the J end by 3 bases, with 10 bases between. The CDR3 contains 14 residues.

CDR3 nucleotides: TGTGCCAGCAGTTACTTTCGGGGGGCGGGAACCGGGGAGCTGTTTTTT. Translation: CASSYFRGAGTGELFF. The rearrangement uses TRBV6-5 and TRBJ2-2, with D possibly matching TRBD2 (7 bases). With 1 base removed from V and 5 bases from J, the gap between germline ends came to 14 bases. The CDR3 contains 16 residues. Germline lookup yields CDR1 MNHEY and CDR2 SVGAGI.

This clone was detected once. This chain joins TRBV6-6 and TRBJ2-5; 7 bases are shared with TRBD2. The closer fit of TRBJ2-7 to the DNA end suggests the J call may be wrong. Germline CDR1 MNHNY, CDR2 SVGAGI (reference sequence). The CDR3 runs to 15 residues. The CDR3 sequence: CASSPGGTLSYEQYF. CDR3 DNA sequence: TGTGCCAGCAGTCCCGGGGGGACTCTATCCTACGAGCAGTACTTC.

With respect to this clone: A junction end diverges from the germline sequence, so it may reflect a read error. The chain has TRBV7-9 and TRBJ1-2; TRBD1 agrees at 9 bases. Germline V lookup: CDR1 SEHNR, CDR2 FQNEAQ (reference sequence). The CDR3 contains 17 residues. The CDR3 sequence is CSSSTTTGGARSYGYTF. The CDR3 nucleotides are TGTTCCAGCAGCACCACCACAGGGGGCGCGAGGAGCTATGGCTACACCTTC.

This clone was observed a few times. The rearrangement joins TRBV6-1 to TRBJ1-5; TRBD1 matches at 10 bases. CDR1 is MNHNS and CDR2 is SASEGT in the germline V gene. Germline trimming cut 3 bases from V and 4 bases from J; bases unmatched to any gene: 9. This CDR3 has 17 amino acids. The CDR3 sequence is CASSEEGTGEGNQPQHF. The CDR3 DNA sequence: TGTGCCAGCAGTGAGGAAGGGACAGGGGAAGGTAATCAGCCCCAGCATTTT.

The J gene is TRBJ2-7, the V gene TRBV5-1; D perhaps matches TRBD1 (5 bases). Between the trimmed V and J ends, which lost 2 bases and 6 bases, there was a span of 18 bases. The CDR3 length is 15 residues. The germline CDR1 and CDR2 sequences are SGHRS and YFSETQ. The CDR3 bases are TGCGCCAGCAGCTTTGGGATAGGGGTGGATGGCGAGCAGTACTTC. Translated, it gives CASSFGIGVDGEQYF.

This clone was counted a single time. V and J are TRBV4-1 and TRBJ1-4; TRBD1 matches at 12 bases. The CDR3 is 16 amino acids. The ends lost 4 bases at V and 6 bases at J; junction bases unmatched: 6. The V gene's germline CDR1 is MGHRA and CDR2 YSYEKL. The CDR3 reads CASSLGQGARDEKLFF. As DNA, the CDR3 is TGCGCCAGCAGCCTGGGACAGGGGGCGAGGGATGAAAAACTGTTTTTT.

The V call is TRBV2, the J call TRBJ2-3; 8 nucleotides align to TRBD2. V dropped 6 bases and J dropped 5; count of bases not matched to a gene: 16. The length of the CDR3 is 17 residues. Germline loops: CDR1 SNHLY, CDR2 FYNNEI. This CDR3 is CASSASPSGGRRDTQYF. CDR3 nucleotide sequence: TGTGCCAGCAGCGCCTCCCCCAGCGGGGGCCGAAGAGATACGCAGTATTTT.

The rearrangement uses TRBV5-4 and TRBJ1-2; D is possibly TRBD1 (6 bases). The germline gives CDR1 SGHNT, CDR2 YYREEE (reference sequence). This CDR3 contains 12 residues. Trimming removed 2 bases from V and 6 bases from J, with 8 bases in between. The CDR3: CASSFAGDGYTF. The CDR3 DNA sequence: TGTGCCAGCAGCTTCGCAGGGGATGGCTACACCTTC. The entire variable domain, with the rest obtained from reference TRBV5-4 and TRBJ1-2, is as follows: ETGVTQSPTHLIKTRGQQVTLRCSSQSGHNTVSWYQQALGQGPQFIFQYYREEENGRGNFPPRFSGLQFPNYSSELNVNALELDDSALYLCASSFAGDGYTFGSGTRLTVV.

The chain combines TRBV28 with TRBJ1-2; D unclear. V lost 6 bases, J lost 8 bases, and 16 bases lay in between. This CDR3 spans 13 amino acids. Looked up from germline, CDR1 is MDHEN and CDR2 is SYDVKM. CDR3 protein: CASRPGRERGYTF. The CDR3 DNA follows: TGTGCCAGCAGACCCGGGAGGGAGAGGGGCTACACCTTC.

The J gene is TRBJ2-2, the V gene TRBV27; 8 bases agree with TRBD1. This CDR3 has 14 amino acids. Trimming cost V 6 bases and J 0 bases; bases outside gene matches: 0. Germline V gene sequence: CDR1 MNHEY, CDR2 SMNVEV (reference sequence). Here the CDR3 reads CASRQGANTGELFF. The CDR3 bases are TGTGCCAGCAGACAGGGGGCGAACACCGGGGAGCTGTTTTTT.

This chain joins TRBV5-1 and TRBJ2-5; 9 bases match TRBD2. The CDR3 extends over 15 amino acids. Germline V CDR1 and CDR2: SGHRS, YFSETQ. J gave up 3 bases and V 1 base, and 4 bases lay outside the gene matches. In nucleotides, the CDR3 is TGCGCCAGCAGCTTGCAGTCTAGCGGGGAAGAGACCCAGTACTTC. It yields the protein CASSLQSSGEETQYF. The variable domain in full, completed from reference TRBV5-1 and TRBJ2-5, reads KAGVTQTPRYLIKTRGQQVTLSCSPISGHRSVSWYQQTPGQGLQFLFEYFSETQRNKGNFPGRFSGRQFSNSRSEMNVSTLELGDSALYLCASSLQSSGEETQYFGPGTRLLVL.

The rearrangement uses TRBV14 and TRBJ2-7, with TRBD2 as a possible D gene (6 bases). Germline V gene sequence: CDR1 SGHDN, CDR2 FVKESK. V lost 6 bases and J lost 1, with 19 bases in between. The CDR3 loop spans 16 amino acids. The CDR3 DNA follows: TGTGCCAGCAGTCCCGCGGTAGCGGTACCATCCTACGAGCAGTACTTC. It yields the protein CASSPAVAVPSYEQYF.

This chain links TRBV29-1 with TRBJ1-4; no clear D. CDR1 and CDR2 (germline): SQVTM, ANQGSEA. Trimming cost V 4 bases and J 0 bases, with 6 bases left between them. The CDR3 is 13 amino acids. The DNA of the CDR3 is TGCAGCGTTGGGCCCGCAACTAATGAAAAACTGTTTTTT. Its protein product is CSVGPATNEKLFF.

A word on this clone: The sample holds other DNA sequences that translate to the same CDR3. This CDR3 reads CASSLGQSYEQYF. The CDR3 DNA reads as TGTGCCAGCAGCTTGGGGCAGTCTTACGAGCAGTACTTC. This chain joins TRBV5-6 and TRBJ2-7; D unresolved. Germline values: CDR1 SGHDT, CDR2 YYEEEE. Trimming removed 0 bases at V and 4 bases at J, with 8 bases between. This CDR3 is built from 13 residues.

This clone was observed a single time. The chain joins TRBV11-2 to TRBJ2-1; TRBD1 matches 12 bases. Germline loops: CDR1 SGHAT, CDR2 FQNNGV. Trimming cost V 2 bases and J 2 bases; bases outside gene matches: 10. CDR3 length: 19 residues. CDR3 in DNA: TGTGCCAGCAGCTTAAGGGGACAGGGGGCGGTCTTGCCCTACAATGAGCAGTTCTTC. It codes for CASSLRGQGAVLPYNEQFF.

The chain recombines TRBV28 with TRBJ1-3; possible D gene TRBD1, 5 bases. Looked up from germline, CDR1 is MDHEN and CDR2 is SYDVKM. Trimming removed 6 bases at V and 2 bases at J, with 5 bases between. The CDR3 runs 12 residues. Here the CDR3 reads CASRGPGNTIYF. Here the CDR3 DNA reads TGTGCCAGCAGGGGGCCTGGAAACACCATATATTTT.

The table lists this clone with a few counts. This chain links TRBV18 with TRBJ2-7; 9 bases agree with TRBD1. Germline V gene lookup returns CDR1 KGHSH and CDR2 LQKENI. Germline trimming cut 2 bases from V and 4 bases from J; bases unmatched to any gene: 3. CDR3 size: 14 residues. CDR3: CASSPGQGQYEQYF. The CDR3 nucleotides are TGTGCCAGCTCACCAGGACAGGGGCAGTACGAGCAGTACTTC.